This is a list of T cell receptor beta chains from one sample in a study of blood T cell repertoires in COVID-19. The assay was immunoSEQ multiplex PCR, and TCRdb's table has in-frame clones only and misses some. The data show approximately 200,000 clones, with around 90% seen just once and approximately 2.2% held by the top ten. Input material: PBMCs or T cells enriched from blood (not recorded which). These receptors were obtained from a woman between 25 and 40 years old who had recovered from COVID-19. CDR3s include the opening cysteine and the closing phenylalanine or tryptophan. The D gene is left open where the match is weak. Not every row has a clone size; where given, it reads once, few, many or a size class.

>TRBJ1-2|TRBD1|TRBV6-5|NA
CASRKTGEGGYTF
TGTGCCAGCAGAAAGACAGGGGAGGGAGGCTACACCTTC
>TRBJ1-5|NA|TRBV4-2|NA
CASSQELRGPNQPQHF
TGTGCCAGCAGCCAAGAGTTAAGGGGCCCTAATCAGCCCCAGCATTTT
>TRBJ1-3|NA|TRBV5-4|few
CASSLRAEGNTIYF
TGTGCCAGCAGCTTGAGAGCGGAAGGAAACACCATATATTTT
>TRBJ1-1|TRBD1|TRBV5-6|NA
CASSALGTANTEAFF
TGTGCCAGCAGCGCTTTGGGGACAGCGAACACTGAAGCTTTCTTT
>TRBJ1-4|NA|TRBV25-1|NA
CASSETTDRANEKLFF
TGTGCCAGCAGTGAAACTACGGACAGAGCTAATGAAAAACTGTTTTTT
>TRBJ2-3|TRBD1|TRBV4-3|NA
CASSRERTGTQYF
TGCGCCAGCAGCCGAGAAAGGACAGGTACGCAGTATTTT
>TRBJ2-5|TRBD2|TRBV19|NA
CASTRLAGAQETQYF
TGTGCCAGTACAAGGCTAGCGGGGGCCCAGGAGACCCAGTACTTC
>TRBJ2-7|TRBD1|TRBV27|NA
CASSLVLGGQDLYEQYF
TGTGCCAGCAGTTTAGTTTTGGGGGGACAGGACTTGTACGAGCAGTACTTC
>TRBJ1-6|NA|TRBV6-2/TRBV6-3|few
CASSWGQISPLHF
TGTGCCAGCAGTTGGGGGCAAATCTCACCCCTCCACTTT
>TRBJ2-7|TRBD1|TRBV27|NA
CASSRDSSYEQYF
TGTGCCAGCAGCAGGGACAGCTCCTACGAGCAGTACTTC
>TRBJ1-4|NA|TRBV12-3/TRBV12-4|NA
CASRLGASEKLFF
TGTGCCAGCAGACTGGGGGCCAGTGAAAAACTGTTTTTT
>TRBJ1-6|TRBD1|TRBV6-5|NA
CASRRTGAENSPLHF
TGTGCCAGCAGGCGGACAGGGGCGGAAAATTCACCCCTCCACTTT
>TRBJ1-5|NA|TRBV28|few
CASSLGQIHQPQHF
TGTGCCAGCAGTCTCGGACAGATTCATCAGCCCCAGCATTTT
>TRBJ1-2|NA|TRBV28|NA
CASSLRVEGVGYGYTF
TGTGCCAGCAGTTTAAGGGTGGAGGGCGTGGGCTATGGCTACACCTTC
>TRBJ1-1|TRBD1|TRBV9|NA
CASSASGTGDTEAFF
TGTGCCAGCAGCGCCTCCGGGACAGGGGACACTGAAGCTTTCTTT
>TRBJ1-6|NA|TRBV20-1|NA
CSASTGGNSPLHF
TGCAGTGCTAGTACTGGGGGGAATTCACCCCTCCACTTT
>TRBJ2-7|TRBD1|TRBV6-2/TRBV6-3|NA
CASSLGQGLEEQYF
TGTGCCAGCAGCCTCGGACAGGGGCTGGAAGAGCAGTACTTC
>TRBJ1-2|NA|TRBV28|once
CASSPTGVNYGYTF
TGTGCCAGCAGCCCGACGGGAGTCAACTATGGCTACACCTTC
>TRBJ1-4|TRBD1|TRBV27|NA
CASSSPTGGKGELFF
TGTGCCAGCAGTTCACCTACAGGGGGGAAGGGGGAACTGTTTTTT
>TRBJ1-1|NA|TRBV6-6|NA
CASGAGSLGGFF
TGTGCCAGCGGAGCGGGGAGCCTAGGGGGTTTCTTT
>TRBJ1-4|TRBD1|TRBV3-1/TRBV3-2|NA
CASSRNRGYNEKLFF
TGTGCCAGCAGCCGGAACAGGGGCTATAATGAAAAACTGTTTTTT
>TRBJ2-5|NA|TRBV7-2|NA
CASSLAGGQGETQYF
TGTGCCAGCAGCTTAGCGGGGGGGCAAGGGGAGACCCAGTACTTC
>TRBJ1-1|NA|TRBV11-2|NA
CASSLMPGVGAEAFF
TGTGCCAGCAGCTTAATGCCGGGGGTGGGGGCTGAAGCTTTCTTT
>TRBJ1-1|NA|TRBV12-3/TRBV12-4|NA
CASSWRTEAFF
TGTGCCAGCAGTTGGAGGACTGAAGCTTTCTTT
>TRBJ1-1|NA|TRBV6-5|NA
CASSYSQGKGTEAFF
TGTGCCAGCAGTTACTCGCAGGGCAAAGGCACTGAAGCTTTCTTT
>TRBJ1-5|NA|TRBV7-2|NA
CASSPDNNQPQHF
TGTGCCAGCAGCCCCGACAACAATCAGCCCCAGCATTTT
>TRBJ2-5|NA|TRBV19|NA
CASSIGQQETQYF
TGTGCCAGTAGTATTGGACAGCAAGAGACCCAGTACTTC
>TRBJ1-4|NA|TRBV3-1/TRBV3-2|NA
CASSPTTESTNEKLFF
TGTGCCAGCAGCCCCACCACGGAGTCAACTAATGAAAAACTGTTTTTT
>TRBJ1-1|NA|TRBV4-3|NA
CASRPERASTEAFF
TGCGCCAGCAGGCCCGAGCGAGCGAGCACTGAAGCTTTCTTT
>TRBJ2-5|TRBD1|TRBV5-1|NA
CASSSLQGAEETQYF
TGCGCCAGCAGCTCCTTACAGGGGGCAGAAGAGACCCAGTACTTC
>TRBJ1-1|TRBD1|TRBV7-9|NA
CASSPRDSGTEAFF
TGTGCCAGCAGCCCGCGGGACAGTGGAACTGAAGCTTTCTTT
>TRBJ2-2|NA|TRBV12-1|once
CASSPRGSAAGELFF
TGTGCCAGCAGCCCCAGGGGATCGGCTGCCGGGGAGCTGTTTTTT